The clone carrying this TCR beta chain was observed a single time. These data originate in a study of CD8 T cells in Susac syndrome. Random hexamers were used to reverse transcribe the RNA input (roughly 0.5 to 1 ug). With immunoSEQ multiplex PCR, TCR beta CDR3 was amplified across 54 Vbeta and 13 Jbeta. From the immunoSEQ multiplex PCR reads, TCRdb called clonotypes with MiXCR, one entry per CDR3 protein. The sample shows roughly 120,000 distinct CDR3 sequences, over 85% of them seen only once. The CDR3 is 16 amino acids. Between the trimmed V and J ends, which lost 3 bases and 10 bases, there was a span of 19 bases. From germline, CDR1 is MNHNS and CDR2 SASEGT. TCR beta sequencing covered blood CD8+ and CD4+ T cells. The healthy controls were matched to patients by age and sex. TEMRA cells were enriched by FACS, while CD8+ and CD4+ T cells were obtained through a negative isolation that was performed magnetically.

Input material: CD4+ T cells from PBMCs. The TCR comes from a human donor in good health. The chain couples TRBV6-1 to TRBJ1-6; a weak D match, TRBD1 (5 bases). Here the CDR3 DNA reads TGTGCCAGCAGTGAGCTTGTTGGGGCCGGGGTCTCACCCCTCCACTTT. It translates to CASSELVGAGVSPLHF.